This TCR beta chain derives from a study of OX40 agonist ivuxolimab in advanced cancers. Here immunoSEQ multiplex PCR was the method, and the copy in TCRdb shows in-frame clones only, minus some. The sample yields fewer than 45,000 clones, more than 70% seen once. Broader study findings: Still undetermined is the antigen specificity of the expanded peripheral T cells.

Worth noting for this clone: Its antigen is currently unknown.

Germline CDR1 and CDR2: SGHNT and YYREEE (reference sequence). The V gene lost 1 base and the J gene lost 0 bases, with 8 bases spanning the gap. The CDR3 runs 16 residues. The source was CD4+ or CD8+ T cells sorted from blood, collected in a trial of the OX40 agonist ivuxolimab. This sequence joins TRBV5-4 and TRBJ2-6; D not resolved. The source is an adult with an advanced solid tumor such as melanoma, head and neck, liver or kidney cancer. CDR3 protein: CASSLKTNSGANVLTF. CDR3 nucleotides: TGTGCCAGCAGCTTGAAAACCAACTCTGGGGCCAACGTCCTGACTTTC.